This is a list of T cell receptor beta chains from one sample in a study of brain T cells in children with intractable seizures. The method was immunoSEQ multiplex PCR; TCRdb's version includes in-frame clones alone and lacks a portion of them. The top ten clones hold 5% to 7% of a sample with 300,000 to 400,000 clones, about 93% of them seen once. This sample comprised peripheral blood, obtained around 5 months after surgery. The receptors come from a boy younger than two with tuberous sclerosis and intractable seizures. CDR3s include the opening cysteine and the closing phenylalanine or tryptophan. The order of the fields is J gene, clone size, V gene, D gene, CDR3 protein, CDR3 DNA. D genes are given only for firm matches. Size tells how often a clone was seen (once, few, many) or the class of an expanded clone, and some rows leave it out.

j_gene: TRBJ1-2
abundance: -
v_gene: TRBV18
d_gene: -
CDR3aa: CASSPPSRYGYTF
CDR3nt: TGTGCCAGCTCACCACCCAGCCGCTATGGCTACACCTTC

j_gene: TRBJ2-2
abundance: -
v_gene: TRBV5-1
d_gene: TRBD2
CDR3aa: CASSFLVAGDTGELFF
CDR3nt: TGCGCCAGCAGCTTTTTGGTAGCGGGAGATACCGGGGAGCTGTTTTTT

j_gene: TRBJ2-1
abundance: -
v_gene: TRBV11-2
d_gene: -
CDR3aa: CASSVGASYNEQFF
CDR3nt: TGTGCCAGCAGCGTAGGAGCCTCCTACAATGAGCAGTTCTTC

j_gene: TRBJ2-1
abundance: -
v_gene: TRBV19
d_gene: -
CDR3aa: CASSIRAYNEQFF
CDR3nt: TGTGCCAGTAGTATACGGGCCTACAATGAGCAGTTCTTC

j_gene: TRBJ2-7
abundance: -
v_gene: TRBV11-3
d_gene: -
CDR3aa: CASSARGAGPLEQYF
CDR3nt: TGTGCCAGCAGCGCCCGAGGGGCAGGTCCCCTGGAGCAGTACTTC

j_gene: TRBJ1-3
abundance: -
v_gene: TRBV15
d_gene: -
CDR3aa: CATSSPNIDRTGNTIYF
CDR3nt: TGTGCCACCAGCAGCCCAAACATCGACAGGACTGGAAACACCATATATTTT

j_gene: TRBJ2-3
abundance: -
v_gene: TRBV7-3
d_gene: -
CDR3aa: CASSLTPSTDTQYF
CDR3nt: TGTGCCAGCAGCTTAACTCCCAGCACAGATACGCAGTATTTT

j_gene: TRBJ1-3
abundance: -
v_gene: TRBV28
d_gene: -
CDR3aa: CASSLGGRRGNTIYF
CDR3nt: TGTGCCAGCAGTCTCGGGGGGAGGAGAGGAAACACCATATATTTT

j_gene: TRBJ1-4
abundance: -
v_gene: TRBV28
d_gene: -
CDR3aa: CASSPWTAPLNEKLFF
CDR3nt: TGTGCCAGCAGTCCCTGGACAGCTCCCCTTAATGAAAAACTGTTTTTT

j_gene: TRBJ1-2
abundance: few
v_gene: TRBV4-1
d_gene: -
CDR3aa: CASAYEAGLGYGYTF
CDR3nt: TGCGCCAGCGCCTACGAGGCAGGGCTCGGCTATGGCTACACCTTC

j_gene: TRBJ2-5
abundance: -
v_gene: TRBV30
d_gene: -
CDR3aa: CAWSVKGVETQYF
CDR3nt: TGTGCCTGGAGTGTGAAAGGGGTGGAGACCCAGTACTTC

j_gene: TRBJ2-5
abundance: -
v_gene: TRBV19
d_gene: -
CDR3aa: CASSIDLSRDKTQYF
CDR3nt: TGTGCCAGTAGTATAGATCTTTCGCGGGACAAGACCCAGTACTTC

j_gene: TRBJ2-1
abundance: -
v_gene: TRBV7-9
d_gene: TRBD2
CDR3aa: CASSSQRVAGRSSYNEQFF
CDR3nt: TGTGCCAGCAGCTCCCAACGGGTAGCGGGCCGGAGCTCCTACAATGAGCAGTTCTTC

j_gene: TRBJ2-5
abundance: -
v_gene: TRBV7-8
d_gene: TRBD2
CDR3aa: CASSGEREGSETQYF
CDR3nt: TGTGCCAGCAGCGGAGAGCGGGAGGGGTCGGAGACCCAGTACTTC

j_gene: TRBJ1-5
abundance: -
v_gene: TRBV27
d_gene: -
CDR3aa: CASSLEGGSNQPQHF
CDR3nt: TGTGCCAGCAGCTTAGAAGGTGGAAGCAATCAGCCCCAGCATTTT

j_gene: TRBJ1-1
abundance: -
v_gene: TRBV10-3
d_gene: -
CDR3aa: CAISGTRGRRTEAFF
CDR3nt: TGTGCCATCAGTGGAACTCGGGGGCGTCGAACTGAAGCTTTCTTT

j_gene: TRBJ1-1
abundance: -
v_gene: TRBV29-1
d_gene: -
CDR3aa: CSVSDSYLLNTEAFF
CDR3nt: TGCAGCGTTTCTGACAGTTACCTCTTGAACACTGAAGCTTTCTTT

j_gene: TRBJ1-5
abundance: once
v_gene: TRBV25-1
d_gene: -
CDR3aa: CASSPLRGPQHF
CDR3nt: TGTGCCAGCAGTCCTCTTCGGGGGCCCCAGCATTTT

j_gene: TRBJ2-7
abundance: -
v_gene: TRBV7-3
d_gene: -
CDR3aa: CASRDGYEQYF
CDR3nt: TGTGCCAGCAGGGACGGTTACGAGCAGTACTTC

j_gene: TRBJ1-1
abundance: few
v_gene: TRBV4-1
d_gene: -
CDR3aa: CASSRGNTEAFF
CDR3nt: TGCGCCAGCAGCCGGGGGAACACTGAAGCTTTCTTT

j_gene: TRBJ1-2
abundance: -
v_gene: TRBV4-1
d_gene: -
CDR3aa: CASSHRGSDYGYTF
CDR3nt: TGCGCCAGCAGCCACAGGGGAAGTGACTATGGCTACACCTTC

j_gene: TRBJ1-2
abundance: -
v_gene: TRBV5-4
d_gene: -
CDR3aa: CASSLTGNDYGYTF
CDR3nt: TGTGCCAGCAGCTTGACAGGGAACGACTATGGCTACACCTTC

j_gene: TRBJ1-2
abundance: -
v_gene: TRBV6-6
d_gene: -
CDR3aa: CASRLAESYYGYTF
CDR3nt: TGTGCCAGCAGACTGGCAGAATCTTACTATGGCTACACCTTC

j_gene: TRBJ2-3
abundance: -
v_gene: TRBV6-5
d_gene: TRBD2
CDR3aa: CASSYFSGMGTDTQYF
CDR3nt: TGTGCCAGCAGTTACTTTAGCGGGATGGGCACAGATACGCAGTATTTT

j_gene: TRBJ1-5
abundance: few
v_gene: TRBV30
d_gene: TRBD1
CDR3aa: CAWSEDRGQPQHF
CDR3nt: TGTGCCTGGAGCGAGGACAGGGGCCAGCCCCAGCATTTT

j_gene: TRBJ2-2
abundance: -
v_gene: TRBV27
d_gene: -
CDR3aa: CASRDSNTGELFF
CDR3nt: TGTGCCAGCAGGGACTCGAACACCGGGGAGCTGTTTTTT

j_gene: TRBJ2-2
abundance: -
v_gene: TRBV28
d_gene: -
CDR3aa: CASSLWRTGELFF
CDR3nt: TGTGCCAGCAGTTTATGGAGGACCGGGGAGCTGTTTTTT

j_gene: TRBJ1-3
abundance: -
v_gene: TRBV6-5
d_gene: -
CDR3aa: CASTPGLGNTIYF
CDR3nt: TGTGCCAGCACCCCGGGACTTGGAAACACCATATATTTT

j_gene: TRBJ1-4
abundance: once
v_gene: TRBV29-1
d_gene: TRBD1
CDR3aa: CSVARTGRNEKLFF
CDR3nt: TGCAGCGTCGCCCGGACAGGGCGAAATGAAAAACTGTTTTTT

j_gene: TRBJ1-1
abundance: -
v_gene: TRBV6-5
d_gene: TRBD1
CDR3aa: CASRQGGNTEAFF
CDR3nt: TGTGCCAGCAGACAGGGGGGCAACACTGAAGCTTTCTTT

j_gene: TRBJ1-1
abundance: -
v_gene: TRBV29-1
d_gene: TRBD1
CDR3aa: CSGGQGGAFF
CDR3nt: TGCAGCGGAGGACAGGGAGGCGCTTTCTTT

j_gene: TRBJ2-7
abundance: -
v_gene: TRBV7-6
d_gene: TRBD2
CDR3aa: CASTLDPIAGGSYEQYF
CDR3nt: TGTGCCAGCACCTTGGACCCGATAGCGGGGGGATCCTACGAGCAGTACTTC

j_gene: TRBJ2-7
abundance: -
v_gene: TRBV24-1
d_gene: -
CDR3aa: CATSDWIRTNPYEQYF
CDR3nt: TGTGCCACCAGTGATTGGATTCGGACGAACCCCTACGAGCAGTACTTC

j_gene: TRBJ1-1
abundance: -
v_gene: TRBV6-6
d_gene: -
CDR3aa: CASRIHWTEMPEAFF
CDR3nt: TGTGCCAGCAGGATCCATTGGACAGAGATGCCTGAAGCTTTCTTT

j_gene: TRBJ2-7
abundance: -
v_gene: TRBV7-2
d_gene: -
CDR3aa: CASSSRGKPNEQYF
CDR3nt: TGTGCCAGCAGCTCGCGTGGGAAACCGAACGAGCAGTACTTC

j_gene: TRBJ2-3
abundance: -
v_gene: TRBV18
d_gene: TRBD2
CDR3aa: CASSPAVGAGGTDTQYF
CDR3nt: TGTGCCAGCTCACCCGCGGTTGGCGCGGGGGGCACAGATACGCAGTATTTT

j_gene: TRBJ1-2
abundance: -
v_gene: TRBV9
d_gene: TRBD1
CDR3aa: CASSSTGERYGYTF
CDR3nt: TGTGCCAGCAGCTCGACAGGGGAAAGGTATGGCTACACCTTC

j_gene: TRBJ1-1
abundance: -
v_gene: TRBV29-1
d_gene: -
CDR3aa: CSVDRRSGLTEAFF
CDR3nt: TGCAGCGTTGACCGACGCTCTGGGCTCACTGAAGCTTTCTTT

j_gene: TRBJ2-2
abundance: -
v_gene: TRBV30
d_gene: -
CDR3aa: CAWKLVGPGELFF
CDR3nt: TGTGCCTGGAAATTAGTTGGGCCCGGGGAGCTGTTTTTT

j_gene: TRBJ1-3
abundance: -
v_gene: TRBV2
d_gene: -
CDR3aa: CASSDKGLLSGNTIYF
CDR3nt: TGTGCCAGCAGTGATAAGGGCCTTTTGTCTGGAAACACCATATATTTT

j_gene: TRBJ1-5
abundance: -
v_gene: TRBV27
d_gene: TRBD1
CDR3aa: CASSSGQGRQPQHF
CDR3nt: TGTGCCAGCAGTTCGGGACAGGGTCGTCAGCCCCAGCATTTT

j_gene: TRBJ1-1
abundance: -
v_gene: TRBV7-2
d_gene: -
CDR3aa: CASSLAAGAIMNTEAFF
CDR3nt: TGTGCCAGCAGCTTAGCGGCAGGGGCTATCATGAACACTGAAGCTTTCTTT

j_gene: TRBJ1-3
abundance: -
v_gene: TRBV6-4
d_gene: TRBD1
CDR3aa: CASSENRGPGNTIYF
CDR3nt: TGTGCCAGCAGTGAGAACAGGGGGCCTGGAAACACCATATATTTT

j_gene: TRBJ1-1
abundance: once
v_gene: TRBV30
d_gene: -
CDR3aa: CAWSLGPEAFF
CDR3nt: TGTGCCTGGAGCCTGGGCCCTGAAGCTTTCTTT

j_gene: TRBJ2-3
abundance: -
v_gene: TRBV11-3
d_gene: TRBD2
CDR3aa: CASSFPLDLAGLTDTQYF
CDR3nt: TGTGCCAGCAGCTTCCCCCTCGATCTAGCGGGACTCACAGATACGCAGTATTTT